The sequence of this T cell receptor beta chain was determined in a study of T-cell reconstitution after alpha-beta-depleted transplantation in children. Findings of the study overall: The main origin of T-cell counts and diversity one year after transplant was newly produced T cells.

Concerning this clonotype: The target antigen is unknown.

Unique molecular identifiers featured in how the TCRbeta library was prepared. Via MiXCR, TCRdb re-called the PCR reads, giving one row per CDR3 protein. The sample yields around 960,000 distinct CDR3 sequences, around 30% seen once. The CDR3 consists of 17 residues. Germline CDR1 is ENHRY and CDR2 is SYGVKD. V was cut by 2 bases and J by 4 bases, with 20 bases left in between. The origin of this receptor is a boy under two years old who had a stem cell transplant for SCID, so the T cells may come from the graft donor. Here the sequenced sample was PBMCs, mostly from graft donor cells, taken 360 days after TCRalphabeta/CD19-depleted stem cell transplant. The V and J genes are TRBV10-3 and TRBJ2-5, with D unresolved. CDR3 nucleotide sequence: TGTGCCATCAGTGAGCTGGACGGACGATTAGACGGAGAGACCCAGTACTTC. This sequence encodes CAISELDGRLDGETQYF.